The 20 T cell receptor beta chains given below trace back to one sample, sequenced in a study of shared clonotypes between healthy human individuals. The table came from immunoSEQ multiplex PCR; TCRdb's copy has only in-frame clones and leaves some out. This sample has roughly 1 million clones; under 80% occur once, and the top ten carry roughly 1.5%. The sequencing input was memory CD4+ T cells sorted from blood. Sample subset: CD45RA-negative fraction. Every receptor here comes from a man between 18 and 29 years old in good health.

The chain employs TRBV18 and TRBJ1-2; D uncertain. Germline V gene data show CDR1 as KGHSH and CDR2 as LQKENI. The CDR3 has 13 residues. Trimming removed 5 bases from V and 8 bases from J, with 15 bases in between. CDR3 region: CASSTGGSGGYTF. CDR3 nucleotides: TGTGCCAGCTCAACGGGAGGGAGTGGAGGCTACACCTTC.

This clone was seen ten or more times. The genes are TRBV6-6 and TRBJ1-5; a weak D match, TRBD1 (6 bases). CDR1 is MNHNY, CDR2 SVGAGI, per germline (reference sequence). V lost 9 bases and J lost 4, with 16 bases in between. The CDR3 has 14 amino acids. CDR3 region: CASNERTENQPQHF. The CDR3 bases are TGTGCCAGTAACGAAAGGACAGAAAATCAGCCCCAGCATTTT.

This clone was recorded at least ten times. The V gene is TRBV11-2, the J gene TRBJ1-1; TRBD1 might be the D (5 bases). Looked up from germline, CDR1 is SGHAT and CDR2 is FQNNGV. The CDR3 is 14 amino acids. Trimming pared 3 bases from V and 7 bases from J, leaving 15 bases between. The CDR3 sequence is CASSFGLRGVEAFF. In DNA, the CDR3 is TGTGCCAGCAGCTTTGGTCTAAGAGGGGTTGAAGCTTTCTTT.

This chain joins TRBV7-8 and TRBJ1-6, with D maybe TRBD1 (6 bases). The CDR3 is 15 residues long. V lost 0 bases, J lost 9 bases, and 12 bases lay in between. Germline V lookup: CDR1 SGHVS, CDR2 FQNEAQ. The CDR3 bases are TGTGCCAGCAGCTTAGCGCAGGGGATCGGTTCACCCCTCCACTTT. Protein sequence: CASSLAQGIGSPLHF.

The chain is built from TRBV6-5 and TRBJ2-6; D uncertain. Germline CDR1 MNHEY, CDR2 SVGAGI. Between the trimmed V and J ends, which lost 3 bases and 2 bases, there was a span of 11 bases. The CDR3 runs 16 residues. The chain's CDR3 is CASSYDWSPGANVLTF. In DNA form, the CDR3 reads TGTGCCAGCAGTTATGACTGGTCCCCTGGGGCCAACGTCCTGACTTTC.

This chain joins TRBV5-1 and TRBJ1-2; tentative D call: TRBD1 (6 bases). There are 15 residues in the CDR3. V was shortened by 2 bases and J by 8 bases, with 19 bases between the two germline ends. Germline CDR1 reads SGHRS; CDR2 reads YFSETQ. Here the CDR3 reads CASSFAGTSVEGYTF. The DNA of the CDR3 is TGCGCCAGCAGCTTTGCCGGGACATCGGTGGAGGGCTACACCTTC.

V and J are TRBV7-2 and TRBJ2-3; maybe TRBD2 (6 bases). Trimming took off 1 base at V and 5 bases at J, with 19 bases between the two ends. The CDR3 consists of 17 residues. From germline, CDR1 is SGHTA and CDR2 FQGNSA. The CDR3 loop is CASSLVRRGSYVDTQYF. The CDR3 DNA reads TGTGCCAGCAGCTTAGTAAGGCGGGGAAGTTATGTAGATACGCAGTATTTT.

This chain uses TRBV6-1 with TRBJ2-3; TRBD2 might be the D (5 bases). The germline CDR1 and CDR2 sequences are MNHNS and SASEGT. With 2 bases removed from V and 1 base from J, the gap between germline ends came to 16 bases. The CDR3 has 17 amino acids. The CDR3 nucleotides read TGTGCCAGCAGTGAAACAATAACTAGAGTAGGCACAGATACGCAGTATTTT. Protein product: CASSETITRVGTDTQYF.

This clone was recorded a few times. The J gene is TRBJ2-2, the V gene TRBV9, with 10 bases fitting TRBD1. J was trimmed by 4 bases and V by 3 bases; bases with no gene match: 6. Germline assignment: CDR1 SGDLS and CDR2 YYNGEE. The CDR3 extends over 16 amino acids. The CDR3 spells CASSGRQGAVTGELFF. Here the CDR3 DNA reads TGTGCCAGCAGCGGAAGACAGGGGGCCGTCACCGGGGAGCTGTTTTTT.

The chain has TRBV5-1 and TRBJ2-5; 8 bases align to TRBD1. The CDR3 has 15 amino acids. CDR1 is SGHRS, CDR2 YFSETQ, per germline. V lost 2 bases to trimming and J lost 5 bases; unmatched junction nucleotides: 8. This CDR3 reads CASSFGGTGGETQYF. The CDR3 region has the DNA TGCGCCAGCAGCTTCGGAGGCACAGGGGGGGAGACCCAGTACTTC.

The rearrangement links TRBV5-6 to TRBJ2-2; D possibly corresponds to TRBD2 (6 bases). The CDR3 is 15 amino acids. Trimming left V 3 bases short and J 3 bases short, with 12 bases between. Germline CDR1 is SGHDT and CDR2 is YYEEEE. CDR3 sequence: CASSSNWEDTGELFF. The CDR3 DNA reads TGTGCCAGCAGCTCGAACTGGGAGGACACCGGGGAGCTGTTTTTT.

Worth noting for this clone: Other DNA sequences of this sample code for an identical CDR3. This chain connects TRBV5-1 to TRBJ2-3; 11 positions agree with TRBD2. Germline loops: CDR1 SGHRS, CDR2 YFSETQ. J was trimmed by 5 bases and V by 0 bases; bases with no gene match: 5. This CDR3 contains 16 residues. The CDR3 DNA is TGCGCCAGCAGCTTGGATAGCGGGGGGGCCGGAGATACGCAGTATTTT. It is translated as CASSLDSGGAGDTQYF.

This chain joins TRBV10-3 and TRBJ1-2; the D gene is possibly TRBD1 (5 bases). Germline-derived CDR1 and CDR2 are ENHRY and SYGVKD. The length of the CDR3 is 15 residues. The V end lost 7 bases, the J end lost 6 bases, and 21 bases lay between the germline ends. In DNA, the CDR3 is TGTGCCATCAAGCCACTCTCGACAGTAGACAATGGCTACACCTTC. This encodes CAIKPLSTVDNGYTF.

This clone appeared many times. The genes are TRBV11-2 and TRBJ2-7; possibly TRBD2 for D (7 bases). This CDR3 region has 14 residues. Trimming shortened V by 5 bases and J by 0 bases, and 11 bases separated the two germline ends. Germline V gene data show CDR1 as SGHAT and CDR2 as FQNNGV. The CDR3 here is CASSPGGHSYEQYF. In nucleotides, the CDR3 is TGTGCCAGCAGCCCCGGGGGGCACTCCTACGAGCAGTACTTC.

The gene calls are TRBV29-1 and TRBJ2-7; 12 bases are shared with TRBD2. The CDR3 totals 13 residues. V shed 5 bases and J 2 bases; nucleotides not matched to a gene: 1. Germline values: CDR1 SQVTM, CDR2 ANQGSEA. The CDR3 sequence: CSVRLAGAYEQYF. The CDR3 DNA is TGCAGCGTTCGACTAGCGGGGGCCTACGAGCAGTACTTC.

V gene TRBV5-1 combines with J gene TRBJ2-5, with 8 bases that match TRBD2. Germline V lookup: CDR1 SGHRS, CDR2 YFSETQ. With 0 bases clipped from V and 0 bases from J, the junction kept 7 bases outside the gene matches. The CDR3 extends over 17 amino acids. DNA of the CDR3: TGCGCCAGCAGCTTGGGGCTGCTAGCGGGTAACCAAGAGACCCAGTACTTC. Its translation is CASSLGLLAGNQETQYF.

Regarding this clone: This sample includes further DNA sequences coding for the same CDR3. The V gene is TRBV6-6, the J gene TRBJ2-3, with D perhaps TRBD1 (7 bases). CDR3 length: 15 amino acids. CDR1 and CDR2 (germline): MNHNY, SVGAGI (reference sequence). V was pared by 0 bases and J by 3 bases, with 10 bases between. CDR3 sequence: CASSYSRGATDTQYF. The CDR3 DNA reads as TGTGCCAGCAGTTACTCCAGGGGGGCAACAGATACGCAGTATTTT.

This rearrangement joins TRBV7-9 to TRBJ1-1; TRBD1 might be the D (5 bases). From germline, CDR1 is SEHNR and CDR2 FQNEAQ (reference sequence). The V end lost 2 bases, the J end lost 1 base, and 14 bases lay between the germline ends. The CDR3 extends over 16 amino acids. CDR3 protein: CASSLWIGTANTEAFF. Here the CDR3 DNA reads TGTGCCAGCAGCTTATGGATTGGGACGGCGAACACTGAAGCTTTCTTT.

As concerns this clone: Other DNA sequences in the sample encode the same CDR3. This sequence joins TRBV18 and TRBJ1-2; maybe TRBD1 (5 bases). The CDR3 loop spans 15 amino acids. Trimming left V 3 bases short and J 0 bases short, with 11 bases between. Germline V gives CDR1 KGHSH, CDR2 LQKENI. CDR3 protein: CASSPPGSPNYGYTF. The DNA of the CDR3 is TGTGCCAGCTCACCCCCAGGGAGTCCTAACTATGGCTACACCTTC. Full variable domain (outside the CDR3, taken from reference TRBV18 and TRBJ1-2): NAGVMQNPRHLVRRRGQEARLRCSPMKGHSHVYWYRQLPEEGLKFMVYLQKENIIDESGMPKERFSAEFPKEGPSILRIQQVVRGDSAAYFCASSPPGSPNYGYTFGSGTRLTVV.

CDR3 DNA sequence: TGTGCCAGCAGCGTAGGGGACAGCAATTTCTACAATGAGCAGTTCTTC. This gives the protein CASSVGDSNFYNEQFF. The chain is built from TRBV9 and TRBJ2-1; 7 bases match TRBD1. The germline V gene encodes CDR1 SGDLS and CDR2 YYNGEE. Losses at the gene ends were 0 bases for V and 3 bases for J; bases not matched to a gene: 6. CDR3 length: 16 residues.